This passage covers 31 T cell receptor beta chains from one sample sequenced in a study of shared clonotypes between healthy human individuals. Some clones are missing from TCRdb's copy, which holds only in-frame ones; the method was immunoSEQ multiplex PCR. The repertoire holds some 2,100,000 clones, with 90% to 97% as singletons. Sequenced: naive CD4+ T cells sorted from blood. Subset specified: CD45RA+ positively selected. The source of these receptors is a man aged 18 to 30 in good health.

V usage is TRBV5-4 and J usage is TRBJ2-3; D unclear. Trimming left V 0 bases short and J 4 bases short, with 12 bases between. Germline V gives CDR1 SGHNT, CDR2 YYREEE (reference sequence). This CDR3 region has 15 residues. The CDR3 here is CASSLALTLPDTQYF. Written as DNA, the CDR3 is TGTGCCAGCAGCTTGGCCTTAACTCTACCAGATACGCAGTATTTT.

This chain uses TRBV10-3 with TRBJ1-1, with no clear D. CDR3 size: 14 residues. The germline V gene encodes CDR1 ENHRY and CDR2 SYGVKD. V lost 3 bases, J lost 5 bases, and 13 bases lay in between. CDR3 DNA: TGTGCCATCAGTGAATCGGGGTATGAAACTGAAGCTTTCTTT. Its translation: CAISESGYETEAFF.

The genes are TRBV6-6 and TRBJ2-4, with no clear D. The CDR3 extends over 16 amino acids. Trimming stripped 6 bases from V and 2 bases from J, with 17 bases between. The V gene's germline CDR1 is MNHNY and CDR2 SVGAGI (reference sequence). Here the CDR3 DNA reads TGTGCCAGCAGCCAACGAATGCAAGTAACCAAAAACATTCAGTACTTC. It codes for CASSQRMQVTKNIQYF.

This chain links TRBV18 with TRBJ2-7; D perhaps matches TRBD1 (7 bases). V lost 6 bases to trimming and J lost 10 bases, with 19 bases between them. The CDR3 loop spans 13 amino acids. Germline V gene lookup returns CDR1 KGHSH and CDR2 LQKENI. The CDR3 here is CASSLGQEGVQYF. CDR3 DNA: TGTGCCAGCTCCCTCGGACAGGAGGGAGTCCAGTACTTC.

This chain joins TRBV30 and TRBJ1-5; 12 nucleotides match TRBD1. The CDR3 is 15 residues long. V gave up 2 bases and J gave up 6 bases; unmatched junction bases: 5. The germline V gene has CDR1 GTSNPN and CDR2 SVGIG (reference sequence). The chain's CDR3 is CAWSLGQGAFQPQHF. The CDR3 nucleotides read TGTGCCTGGAGTTTGGGACAGGGGGCGTTTCAGCCCCAGCATTTT. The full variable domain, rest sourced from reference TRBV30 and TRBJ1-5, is SQTIHQWPATLVQPVGSPLSLECTVEGTSNPNLYWYRQAAGRGLQLLFYSVGIGQISSEVPQNLSASRPQDRQFILSSKKLLLSDSGFYLCAWSLGQGAFQPQHFGDGTRLSIL.

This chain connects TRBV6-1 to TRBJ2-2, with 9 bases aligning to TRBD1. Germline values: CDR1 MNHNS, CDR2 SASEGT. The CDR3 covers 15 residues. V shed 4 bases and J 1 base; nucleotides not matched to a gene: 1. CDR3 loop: CASSGDRVNTGELFF. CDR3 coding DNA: TGTGCCAGCAGTGGGGACAGGGTGAACACCGGGGAGCTGTTTTTT.

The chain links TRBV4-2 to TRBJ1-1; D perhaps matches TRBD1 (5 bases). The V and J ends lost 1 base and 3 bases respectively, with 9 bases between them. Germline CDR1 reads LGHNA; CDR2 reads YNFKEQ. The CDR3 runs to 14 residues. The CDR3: CASSQGVGDTEAFF. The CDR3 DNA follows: TGTGCCAGCAGCCAAGGGGTGGGGGACACTGAAGCTTTCTTT.

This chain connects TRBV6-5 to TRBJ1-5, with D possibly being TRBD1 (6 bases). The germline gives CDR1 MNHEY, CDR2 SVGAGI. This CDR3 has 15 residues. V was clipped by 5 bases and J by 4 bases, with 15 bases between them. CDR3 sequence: CASSQTGSPNQPQHF. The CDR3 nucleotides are TGTGCCAGCAGTCAGACAGGATCCCCAAATCAGCCCCAGCATTTT.

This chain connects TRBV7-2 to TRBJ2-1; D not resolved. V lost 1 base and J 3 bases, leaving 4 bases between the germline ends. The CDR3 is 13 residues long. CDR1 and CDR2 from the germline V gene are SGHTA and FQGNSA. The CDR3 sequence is CASSLEDYNEQFF. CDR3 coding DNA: TGTGCCAGCAGCTTAGAGGACTACAATGAGCAGTTCTTC.

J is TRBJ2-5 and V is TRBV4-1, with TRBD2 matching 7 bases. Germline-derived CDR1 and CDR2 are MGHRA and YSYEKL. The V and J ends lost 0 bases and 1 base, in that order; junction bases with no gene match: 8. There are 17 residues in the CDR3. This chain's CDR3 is CASSQDPGTNSQETQYF. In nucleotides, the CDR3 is TGCGCCAGCAGCCAAGATCCGGGGACTAACAGCCAAGAGACCCAGTACTTC.

In nucleotides, the CDR3 is TGTGCCAGCAGCCCCGACAGGGGCAGACCCCAGCATTTT. Translated: CASSPDRGRPQHF. V gene TRBV11-2 combines with J gene TRBJ1-5; TRBD1 matches at 8 bases. The V segment lost 5 bases and the J segment 10 bases; nucleotides outside the gene matches: 7. This CDR3 has 13 amino acids. CDR1 SGHAT and CDR2 FQNNGV come from the germline V gene.

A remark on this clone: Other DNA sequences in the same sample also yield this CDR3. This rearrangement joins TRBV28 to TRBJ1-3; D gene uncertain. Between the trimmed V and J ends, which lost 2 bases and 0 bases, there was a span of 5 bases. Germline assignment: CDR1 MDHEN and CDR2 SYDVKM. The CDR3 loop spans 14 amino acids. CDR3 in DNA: TGTGCCAGCAGTTTACCTAGCTCTGGAAACACCATATATTTT. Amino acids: CASSLPSSGNTIYF.

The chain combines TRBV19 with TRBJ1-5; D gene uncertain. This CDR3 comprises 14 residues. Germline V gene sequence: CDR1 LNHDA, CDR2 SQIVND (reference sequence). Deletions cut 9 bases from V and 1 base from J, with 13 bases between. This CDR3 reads CASEGGSSNQPQHF. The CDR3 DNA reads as TGTGCCAGCGAAGGAGGTTCGAGCAATCAGCCCCAGCATTTT.

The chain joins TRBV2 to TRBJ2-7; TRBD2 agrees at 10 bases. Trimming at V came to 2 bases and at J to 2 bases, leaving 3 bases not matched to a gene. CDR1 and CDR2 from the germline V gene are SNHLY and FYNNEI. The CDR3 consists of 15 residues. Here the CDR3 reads CASSERLAGAYEQYF. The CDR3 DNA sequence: TGTGCCAGCAGTGAACGTCTAGCGGGGGCCTACGAGCAGTACTTC.

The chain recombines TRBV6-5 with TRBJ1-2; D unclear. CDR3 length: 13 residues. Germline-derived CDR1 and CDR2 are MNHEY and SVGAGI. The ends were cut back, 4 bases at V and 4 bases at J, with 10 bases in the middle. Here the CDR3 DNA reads TGTGCCAGCAGTTCCCTTGGCACCTATGGCTACACCTTC. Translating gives CASSSLGTYGYTF.

The CDR3 loop reads CASSDSLTDTQYF. Written as DNA, the CDR3 is TGTGCCAGCTCGGACAGCCTCACAGATACGCAGTATTTT. The genes are TRBV6-5 and TRBJ2-3; D is possibly TRBD1 (6 bases). The ends were cut back, 8 bases at V and 2 bases at J, with 11 bases in the middle. Looked up from germline, CDR1 is MNHEY and CDR2 is SVGAGI. There are 13 residues in the CDR3.

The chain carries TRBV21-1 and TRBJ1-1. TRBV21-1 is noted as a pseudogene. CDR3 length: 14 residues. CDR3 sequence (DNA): TGTGCCAGCATCCCAGGGGACTTTAGGTCTGAAGCTTTCTTT. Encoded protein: CASIPGDFRSEAFF.

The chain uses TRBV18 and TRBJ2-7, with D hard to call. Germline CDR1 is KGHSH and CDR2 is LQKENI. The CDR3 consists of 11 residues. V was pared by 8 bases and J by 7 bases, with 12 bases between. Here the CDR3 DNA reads TGTGCCAGCCCCATCCTGAGGGAGCAGTACTTC. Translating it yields CASPILREQYF. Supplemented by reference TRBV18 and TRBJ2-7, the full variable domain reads NAGVMQNPRHLVRRRGQEARLRCSPMKGHSHVYWYRQLPEEGLKFMVYLQKENIIDESGMPKERFSAEFPKEGPSILRIQQVVRGDSAAYFCASPILREQYFGPGTRLTVT.

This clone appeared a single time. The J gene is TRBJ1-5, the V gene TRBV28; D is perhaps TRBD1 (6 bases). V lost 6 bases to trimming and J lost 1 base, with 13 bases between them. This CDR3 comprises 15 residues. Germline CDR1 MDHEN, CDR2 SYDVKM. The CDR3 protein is CASRKQGWSNQPQHF. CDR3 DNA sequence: TGTGCCAGCAGGAAACAGGGATGGAGCAATCAGCCCCAGCATTTT.

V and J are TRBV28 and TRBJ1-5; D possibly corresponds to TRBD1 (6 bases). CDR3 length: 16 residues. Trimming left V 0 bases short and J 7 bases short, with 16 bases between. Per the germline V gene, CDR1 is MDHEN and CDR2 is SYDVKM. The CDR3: CASSLWGRGQGQPQHF. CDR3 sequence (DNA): TGTGCCAGCAGTTTATGGGGCAGGGGCCAGGGACAGCCCCAGCATTTT.

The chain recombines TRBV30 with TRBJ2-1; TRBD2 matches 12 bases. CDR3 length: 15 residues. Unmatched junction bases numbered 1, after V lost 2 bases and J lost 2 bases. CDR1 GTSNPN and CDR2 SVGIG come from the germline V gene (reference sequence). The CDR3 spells CAWSLAGGPYNEQFF. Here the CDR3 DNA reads TGTGCCTGGAGTCTAGCGGGAGGGCCCTACAATGAGCAGTTCTTC. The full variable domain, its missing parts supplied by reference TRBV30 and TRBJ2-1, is SQTIHQWPATLVQPVGSPLSLECTVEGTSNPNLYWYRQAAGRGLQLLFYSVGIGQISSEVPQNLSASRPQDRQFILSSKKLLLSDSGFYLCAWSLAGGPYNEQFFGPGTRLTVL.

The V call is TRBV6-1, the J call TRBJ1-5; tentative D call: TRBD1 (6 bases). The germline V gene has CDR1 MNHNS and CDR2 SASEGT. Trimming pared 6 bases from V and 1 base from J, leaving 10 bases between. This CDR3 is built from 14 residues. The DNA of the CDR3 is TGTGCCAGCAGGGCCACAGGGAGCAATCAGCCCCAGCATTTT. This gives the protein CASRATGSNQPQHF.

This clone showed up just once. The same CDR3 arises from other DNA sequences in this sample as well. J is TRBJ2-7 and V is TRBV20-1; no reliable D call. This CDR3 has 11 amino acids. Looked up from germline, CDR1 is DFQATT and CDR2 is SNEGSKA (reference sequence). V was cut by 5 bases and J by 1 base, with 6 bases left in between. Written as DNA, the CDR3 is TGCAGTGCTTCATTTTCCTACGAGCAGTACTTC. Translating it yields CSASFSYEQYF.

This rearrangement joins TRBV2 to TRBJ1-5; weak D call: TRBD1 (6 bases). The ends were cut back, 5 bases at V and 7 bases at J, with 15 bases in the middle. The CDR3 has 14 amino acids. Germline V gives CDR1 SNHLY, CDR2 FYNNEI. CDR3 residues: CASSRDTQRQPQHF. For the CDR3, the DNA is TGTGCCAGCAGTCGGGACACCCAAAGGCAGCCCCAGCATTTT.

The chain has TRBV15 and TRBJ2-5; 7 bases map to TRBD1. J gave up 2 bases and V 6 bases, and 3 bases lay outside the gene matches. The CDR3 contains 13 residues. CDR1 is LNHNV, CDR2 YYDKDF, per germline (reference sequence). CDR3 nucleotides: TGTGCCACCAGTCAACAGGGGCAAGAGACCCAGTACTTC. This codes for CATSQQGQETQYF. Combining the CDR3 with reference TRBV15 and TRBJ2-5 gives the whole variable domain DAMVIQNPRYQVTQFGKPVTLSCSQTLNHNVMYWYQQKSSQAPKLLFHYYDKDFNNEADTPDNFQSRRPNTSFCFLDIRSPGLGDTAMYLCATSQQGQETQYFGPGTRLLVL.

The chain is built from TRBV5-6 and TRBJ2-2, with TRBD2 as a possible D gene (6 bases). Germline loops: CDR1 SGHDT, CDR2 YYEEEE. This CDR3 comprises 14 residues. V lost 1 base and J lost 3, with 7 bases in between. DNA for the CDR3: TGTGCCAGCAGCTTGCGGGAGTACACCGGGGAGCTGTTTTTT. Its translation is CASSLREYTGELFF.

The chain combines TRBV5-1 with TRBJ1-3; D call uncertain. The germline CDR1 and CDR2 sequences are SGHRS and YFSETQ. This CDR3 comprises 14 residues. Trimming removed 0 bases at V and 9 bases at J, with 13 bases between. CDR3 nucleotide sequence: TGCGCCAGCAGCTTGGCCGGGTTCGGGTCCACCATATATTTT. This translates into CASSLAGFGSTIYF. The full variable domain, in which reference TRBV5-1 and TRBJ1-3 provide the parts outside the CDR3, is KAGVTQTPRYLIKTRGQQVTLSCSPISGHRSVSWYQQTPGQGLQFLFEYFSETQRNKGNFPGRFSGRQFSNSRSEMNVSTLELGDSALYLCASSLAGFGSTIYFGEGSWLTVV.

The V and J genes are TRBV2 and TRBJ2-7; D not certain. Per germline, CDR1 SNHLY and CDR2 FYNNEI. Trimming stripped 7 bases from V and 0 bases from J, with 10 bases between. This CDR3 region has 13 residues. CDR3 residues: CASIGRSSYEQYF. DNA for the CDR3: TGTGCCAGCATCGGCAGGAGCTCCTACGAGCAGTACTTC.

The CDR3 loop reads CASSANGGAGETQYF. CDR3 DNA: TGTGCCAGCAGTGCGAACGGGGGGGCCGGTGAGACCCAGTACTTC. The chain couples TRBV6-4 to TRBJ2-5; 8 bases line up with TRBD2. The CDR3 is 15 amino acids. V shed 4 bases and J 5 bases; nucleotides not matched to a gene: 9. Germline values: CDR1 MRHNA, CDR2 SNTAGT.

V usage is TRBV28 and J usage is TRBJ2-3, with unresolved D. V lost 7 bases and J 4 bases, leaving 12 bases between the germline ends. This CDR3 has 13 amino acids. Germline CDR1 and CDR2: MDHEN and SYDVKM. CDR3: CASIDIPPDTQYF. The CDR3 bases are TGTGCCAGCATAGACATCCCCCCAGATACGCAGTATTTT. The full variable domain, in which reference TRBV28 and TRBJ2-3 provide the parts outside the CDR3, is DVKVTQSSRYLVKRTGEKVFLECVQDMDHENMFWYRQDPGLGLRLIYFSYDVKMKEKGDIPEGYSVSREKKERFSLILESASTNQTSMYLCASIDIPPDTQYFGPGTRLTVL.

The CDR3 bases are TGTGCCAGCTCACCACTTGGGGACGGAGGGGATTCGCAGTATTTT. Its translation is CASSPLGDGGDSQYF. V is TRBV18 and J is TRBJ2-3; D is perhaps TRBD2 (6 bases). The CDR3 loop spans 15 amino acids. CDR1 and CDR2 from the germline V gene are KGHSH and LQKENI. The V end lost 1 base, the J end lost 10 bases, and 18 bases lay between the germline ends.